The present T cell receptor (beta chain) was sequenced within a study of vaccination and CD4 T cells after COVID-19. Turning to the study itself: Post-COVID samples were collected a median around 100 days following diagnosis, spanning 35 to 161.

With the Oncomine TCR Beta short-read assay, DNA from cultured CD4+ T cells was sequenced. TCRdb reanalysed the PCR reads using MiXCR and keeps one entry per CDR3 protein. The sample consists of fewer than 20,000 distinct CDR3 sequences, less than 75% of them appearing once. The treatment here: approximately nine-day PBMC culture with coronavirus spike peptide pools or control peptides (ViraFEST assay). Recorded positive PCR dates fall between March and December 2020, preceding US Alpha, Beta and Delta variants. Alongside roughly 10 IU/ml IL-2 and 9 to 10 ug/ml peptide pools, PBMCs were cultured at some 1.9 million per well. V shed 2 bases and J shed 6 bases, with 5 bases lying between them. The CDR3 runs 12 residues. The V gene's germline CDR1 is LNHDA and CDR2 SQIVND (reference sequence). About this clonotype itself: Its antigen remains unidentified.

The clonotype was recovered from a human donor who had recovered from COVID-19. The chain joins TRBV19 to TRBJ1-5; no clear D gene. Specimen: CD4+ T cells from blood, cultured in vitro. As DNA, the CDR3 is TGTGCCAGTAGTATAATTGGTCAGCCCCAGCATTTT. It translates to CASSIIGQPQHF.